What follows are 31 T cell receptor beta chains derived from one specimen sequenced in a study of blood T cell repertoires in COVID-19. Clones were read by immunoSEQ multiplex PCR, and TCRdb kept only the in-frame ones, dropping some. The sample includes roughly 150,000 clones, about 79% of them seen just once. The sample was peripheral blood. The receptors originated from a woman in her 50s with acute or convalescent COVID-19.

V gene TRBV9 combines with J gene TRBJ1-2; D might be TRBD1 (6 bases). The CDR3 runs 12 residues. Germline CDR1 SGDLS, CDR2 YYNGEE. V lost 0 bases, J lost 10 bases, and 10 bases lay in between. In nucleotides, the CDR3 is TGTGCCAGCAGCGTAGACCCAGGGGTCTACACCTTC. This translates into CASSVDPGVYTF. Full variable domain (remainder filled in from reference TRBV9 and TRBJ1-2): DSGVTQTPKHLITATGQRVTLRCSPRSGDLSVYWYQQSLDQGLQFLIQYYNGEERAKGNILERFSAQQFPDLHSELNLSSLELGDSALYFCASSVDPGVYTFGSGTRLTVV.

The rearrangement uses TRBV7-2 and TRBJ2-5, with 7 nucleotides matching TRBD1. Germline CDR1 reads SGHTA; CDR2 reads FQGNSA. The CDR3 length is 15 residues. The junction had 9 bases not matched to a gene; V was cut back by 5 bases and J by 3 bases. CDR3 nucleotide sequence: TGTGCCAGCAGCAAGACAGGGAGACCAGAAGAGACCCAGTACTTC. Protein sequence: CASSKTGRPEETQYF.

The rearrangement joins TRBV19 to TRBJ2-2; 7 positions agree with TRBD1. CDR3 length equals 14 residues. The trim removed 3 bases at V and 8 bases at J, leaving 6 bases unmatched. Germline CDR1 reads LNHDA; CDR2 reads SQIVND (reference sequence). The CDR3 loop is CASSILTGKGELFF. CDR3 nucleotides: TGTGCCAGTAGTATTTTGACAGGGAAAGGGGAGCTGTTTTTT.

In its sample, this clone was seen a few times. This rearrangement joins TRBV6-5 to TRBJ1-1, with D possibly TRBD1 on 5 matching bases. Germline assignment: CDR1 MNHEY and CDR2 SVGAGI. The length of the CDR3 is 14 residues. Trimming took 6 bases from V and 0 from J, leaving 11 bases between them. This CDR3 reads CASRSGYLNTEAFF. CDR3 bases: TGTGCCAGCAGGTCAGGGTACCTGAACACTGAAGCTTTCTTT.

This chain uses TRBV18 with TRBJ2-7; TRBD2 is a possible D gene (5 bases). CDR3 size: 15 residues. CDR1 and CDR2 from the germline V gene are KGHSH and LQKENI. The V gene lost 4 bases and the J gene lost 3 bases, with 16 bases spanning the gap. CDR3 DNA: TGTGCCAGCTCACAACTAGGAGCCCCCAACTACGAGCAGTACTTC. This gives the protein CASSQLGAPNYEQYF.

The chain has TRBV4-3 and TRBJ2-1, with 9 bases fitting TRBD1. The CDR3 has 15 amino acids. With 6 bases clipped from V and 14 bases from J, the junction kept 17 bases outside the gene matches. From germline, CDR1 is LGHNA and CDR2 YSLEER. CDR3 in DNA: TGCGCCAGCAGTTATAGACCGGGACAGGGAGAAGTAGAGTTCTTC. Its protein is CASSYRPGQGEVEFF.

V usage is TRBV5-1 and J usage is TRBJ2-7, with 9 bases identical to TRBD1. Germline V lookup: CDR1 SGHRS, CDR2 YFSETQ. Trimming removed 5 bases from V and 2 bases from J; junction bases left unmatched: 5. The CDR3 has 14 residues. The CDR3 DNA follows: TGCGCCAGCAGGGGCGGGACAGGGCCCTACGAGCAGTACTTC. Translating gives CASRGGTGPYEQYF.

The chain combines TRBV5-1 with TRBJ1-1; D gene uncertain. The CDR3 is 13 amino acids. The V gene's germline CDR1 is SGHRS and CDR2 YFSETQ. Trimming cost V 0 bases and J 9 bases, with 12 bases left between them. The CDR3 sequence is CASSLEGASQAFF. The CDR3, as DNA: TGCGCCAGCAGCTTGGAGGGAGCGAGCCAAGCTTTCTTT.

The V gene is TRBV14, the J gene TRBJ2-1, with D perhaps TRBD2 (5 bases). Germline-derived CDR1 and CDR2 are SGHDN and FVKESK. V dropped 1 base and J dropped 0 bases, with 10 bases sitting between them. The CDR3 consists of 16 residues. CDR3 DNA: TGTGCCAGCAGCCAAGCAGGAGGAAGCTCCTACAATGAGCAGTTCTTC. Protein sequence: CASSQAGGSSYNEQFF.

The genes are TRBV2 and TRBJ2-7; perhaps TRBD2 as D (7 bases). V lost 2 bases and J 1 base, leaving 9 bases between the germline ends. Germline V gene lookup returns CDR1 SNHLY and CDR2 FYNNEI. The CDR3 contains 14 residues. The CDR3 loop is CASSERGASYEQYF. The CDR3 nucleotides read TGTGCCAGCAGTGAACGGGGGGCGTCCTACGAGCAGTACTTC.

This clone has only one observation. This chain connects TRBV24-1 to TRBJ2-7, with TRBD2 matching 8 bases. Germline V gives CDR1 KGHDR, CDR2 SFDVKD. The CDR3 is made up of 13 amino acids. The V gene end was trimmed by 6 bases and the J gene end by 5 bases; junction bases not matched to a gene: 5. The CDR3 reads CATSTGSGNEQYF. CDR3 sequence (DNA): TGTGCCACCAGTACAGGTAGCGGGAACGAGCAGTACTTC.

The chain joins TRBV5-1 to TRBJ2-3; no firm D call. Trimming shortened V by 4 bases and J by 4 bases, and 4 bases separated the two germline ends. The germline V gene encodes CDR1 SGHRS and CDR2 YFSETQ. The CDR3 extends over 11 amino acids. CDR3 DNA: TGCGCCAGCAGCACGGCAGATACGCAGTATTTT. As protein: CASSTADTQYF.

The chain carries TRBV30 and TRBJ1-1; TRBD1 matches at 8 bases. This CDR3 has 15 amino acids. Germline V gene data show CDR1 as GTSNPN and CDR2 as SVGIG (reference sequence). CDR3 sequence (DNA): TGTGCTCTTTCAGGACAGGGAGCCCCGAACACTGAAGCTTTCTTT. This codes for CALSGQGAPNTEAFF.

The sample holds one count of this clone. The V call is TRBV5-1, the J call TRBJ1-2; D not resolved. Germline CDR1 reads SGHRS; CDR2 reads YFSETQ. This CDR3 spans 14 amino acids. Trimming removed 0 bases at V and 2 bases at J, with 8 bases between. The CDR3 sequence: CASSLGQSNYGYTF. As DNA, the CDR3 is TGCGCCAGCAGCTTGGGACAATCGAACTATGGCTACACCTTC.

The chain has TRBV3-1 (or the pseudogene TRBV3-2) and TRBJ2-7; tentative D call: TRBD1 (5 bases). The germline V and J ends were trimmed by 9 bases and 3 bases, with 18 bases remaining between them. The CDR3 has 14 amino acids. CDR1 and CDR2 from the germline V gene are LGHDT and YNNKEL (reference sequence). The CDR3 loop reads CARIRTPICYEQYF. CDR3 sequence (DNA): TGTGCCAGGATTCGGACACCGATCTGCTACGAGCAGTACTTC.

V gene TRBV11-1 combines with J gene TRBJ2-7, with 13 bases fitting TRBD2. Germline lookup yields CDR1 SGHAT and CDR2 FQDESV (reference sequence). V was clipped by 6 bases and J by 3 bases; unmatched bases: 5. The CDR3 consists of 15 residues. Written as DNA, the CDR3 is TGTGCCAGCAGTCTCCGGACTAGCGGGGGCTACGAGCAGTACTTC. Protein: CASSLRTSGGYEQYF.

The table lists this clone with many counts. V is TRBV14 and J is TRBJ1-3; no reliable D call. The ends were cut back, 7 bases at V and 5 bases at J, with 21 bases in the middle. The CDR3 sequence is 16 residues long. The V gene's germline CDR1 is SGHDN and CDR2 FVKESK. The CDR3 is CASTPGPYRERNTIYF. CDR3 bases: TGTGCCAGCACCCCGGGTCCGTACCGAGAGCGAAACACCATATATTTT.

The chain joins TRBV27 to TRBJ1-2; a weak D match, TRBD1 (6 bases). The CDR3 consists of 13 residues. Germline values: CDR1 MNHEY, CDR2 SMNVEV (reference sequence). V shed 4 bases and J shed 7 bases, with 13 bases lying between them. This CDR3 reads CASSSNREIGYTF. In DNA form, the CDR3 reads TGTGCCAGCAGTTCAAACAGGGAGATTGGCTACACCTTC.

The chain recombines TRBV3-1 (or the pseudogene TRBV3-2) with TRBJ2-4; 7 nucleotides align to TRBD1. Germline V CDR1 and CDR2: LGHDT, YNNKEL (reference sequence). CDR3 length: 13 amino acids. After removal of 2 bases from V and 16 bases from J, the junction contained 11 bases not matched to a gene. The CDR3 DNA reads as TGTGCCAGCAGCCAAACTCGACAGGGAATCTTCTACTTC. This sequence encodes CASSQTRQGIFYF.

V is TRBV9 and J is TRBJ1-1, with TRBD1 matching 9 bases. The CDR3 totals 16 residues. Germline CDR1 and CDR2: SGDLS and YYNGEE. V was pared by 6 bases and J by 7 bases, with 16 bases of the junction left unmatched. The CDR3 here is CASTVGTGMITGEAFF. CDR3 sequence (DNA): TGTGCCAGCACTGTGGGGACAGGGATGATAACCGGTGAAGCTTTCTTT.

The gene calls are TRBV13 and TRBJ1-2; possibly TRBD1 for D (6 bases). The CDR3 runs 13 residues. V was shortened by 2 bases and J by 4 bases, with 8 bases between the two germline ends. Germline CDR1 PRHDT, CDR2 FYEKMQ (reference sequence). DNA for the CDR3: TGTGCCAGCAGCTTAACAGGGATCTATGGCTACACCTTC. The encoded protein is CASSLTGIYGYTF.

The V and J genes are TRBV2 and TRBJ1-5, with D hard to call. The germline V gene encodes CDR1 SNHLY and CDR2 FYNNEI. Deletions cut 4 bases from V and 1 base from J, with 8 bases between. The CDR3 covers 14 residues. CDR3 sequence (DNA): TGTGCCAGCAGTGGGTCCAGGAGCAATCAGCCCCAGCATTTT. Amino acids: CASSGSRSNQPQHF.

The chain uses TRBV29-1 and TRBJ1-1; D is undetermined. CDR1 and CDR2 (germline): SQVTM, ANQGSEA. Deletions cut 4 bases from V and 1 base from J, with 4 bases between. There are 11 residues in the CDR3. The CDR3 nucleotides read TGCAGCGTTGGACAGAACACTGAAGCTTTCTTT. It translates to CSVGQNTEAFF.

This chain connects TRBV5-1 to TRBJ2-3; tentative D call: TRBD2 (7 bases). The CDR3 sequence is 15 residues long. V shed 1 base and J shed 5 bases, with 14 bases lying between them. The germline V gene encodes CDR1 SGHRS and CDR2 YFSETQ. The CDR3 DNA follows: TGCGCCAGCAGCTTGCAAGGGGGGGCGGTAGATACGCAGTATTTT. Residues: CASSLQGGAVDTQYF.

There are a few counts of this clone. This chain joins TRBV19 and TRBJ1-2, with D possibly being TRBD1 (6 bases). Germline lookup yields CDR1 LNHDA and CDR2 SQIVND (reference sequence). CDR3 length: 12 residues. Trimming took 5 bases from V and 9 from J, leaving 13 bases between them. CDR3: CASSPMTGSYTF. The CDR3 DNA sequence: TGTGCCAGTAGTCCAATGACAGGAAGCTACACCTTC.

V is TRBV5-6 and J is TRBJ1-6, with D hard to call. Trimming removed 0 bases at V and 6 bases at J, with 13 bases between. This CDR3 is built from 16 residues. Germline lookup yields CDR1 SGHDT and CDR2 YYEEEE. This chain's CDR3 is CASSLATGISNSPLHF. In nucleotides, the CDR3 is TGTGCCAGCAGCTTGGCCACGGGAATCTCTAATTCACCCCTCCACTTT.

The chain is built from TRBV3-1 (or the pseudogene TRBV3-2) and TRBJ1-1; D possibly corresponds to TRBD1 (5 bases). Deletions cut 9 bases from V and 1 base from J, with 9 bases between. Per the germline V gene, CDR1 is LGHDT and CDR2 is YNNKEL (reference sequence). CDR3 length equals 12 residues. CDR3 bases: TGTGCCAGTGGACATCAGAACACTGAAGCTTTCTTT. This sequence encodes CASGHQNTEAFF.

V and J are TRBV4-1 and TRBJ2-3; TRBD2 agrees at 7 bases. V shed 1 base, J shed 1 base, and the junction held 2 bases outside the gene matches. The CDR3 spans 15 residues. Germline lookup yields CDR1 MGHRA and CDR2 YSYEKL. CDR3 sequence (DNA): TGCGCCAGCAGCCAAGGACGGGGGGGCACAGATACGCAGTATTTT. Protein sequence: CASSQGRGGTDTQYF.

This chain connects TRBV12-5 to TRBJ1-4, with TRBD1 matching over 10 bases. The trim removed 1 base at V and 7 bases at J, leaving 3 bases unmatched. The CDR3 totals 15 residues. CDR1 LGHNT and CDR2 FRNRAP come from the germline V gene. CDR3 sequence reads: CASGLAWTGGEKLFF. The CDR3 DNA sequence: TGTGCTAGTGGTTTGGCATGGACAGGGGGTGAAAAACTGTTTTTT.

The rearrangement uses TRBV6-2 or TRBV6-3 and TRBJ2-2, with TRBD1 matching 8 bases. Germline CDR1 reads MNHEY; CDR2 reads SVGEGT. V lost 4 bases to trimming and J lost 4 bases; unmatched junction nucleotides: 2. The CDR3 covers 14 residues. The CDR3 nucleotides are TGTGCCAGCAGTTCCACAGGGGGCACCGGGGAGCTGTTTTTT. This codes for CASSSTGGTGELFF.

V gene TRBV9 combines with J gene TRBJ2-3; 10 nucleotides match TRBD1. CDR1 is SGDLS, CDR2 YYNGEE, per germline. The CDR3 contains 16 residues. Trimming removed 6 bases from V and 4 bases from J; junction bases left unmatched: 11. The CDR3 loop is CASTQSGTGVADTQYF. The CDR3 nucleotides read TGTGCCAGCACCCAATCTGGGACAGGGGTCGCAGATACGCAGTATTTT. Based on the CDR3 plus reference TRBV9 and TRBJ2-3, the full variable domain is DSGVTQTPKHLITATGQRVTLRCSPRSGDLSVYWYQQSLDQGLQFLIQYYNGEERAKGNILERFSAQQFPDLHSELNLSSLELGDSALYFCASTQSGTGVADTQYFGPGTRLTVL.